Sequencing of this TCR beta chain was carried out in a study of T cells in localized non-small cell lung cancer. Study conclusions and caveats: Longer overall survival accompanied higher blood T cell density. Heterogeneity is still possible, as just one tumor region was sequenced. Uninvolved adjacent lung, not tumor, had the highest T cell clonality. Among the top 100 tumor clones, a median about 57 appeared in adjacent lung.

Concerning this clone itself: What it binds is not known.

Using immunoSEQ multiplex PCR, the repertoire was profiled, and TCRdb retains in-frame clones only, with some absent. This sample has 4,000 to 5,000 clones, with 25% to 35% found just once. V trimming: 4 bases; J trimming: 4 bases; junction bases outside the gene matches: 7. Germline CDR1 MNHGY, CDR2 SAAAGT. CDR3 length: 18 residues. The source is a man between 40 and 69 years old with stage II lung adenocarcinoma. This chain joins TRBV6-8 and TRBJ2-1; 16 bases are shared with TRBD2. Sequenced material: lung tumor tissue, taken before any cancer treatment. The CDR3 nucleotides are TGTGCCAGCAGTTTAAAGGGACTAGCGGGAGGGAGATACAATGAGCAGTTCTTC. It is translated as CASSLKGLAGGRYNEQFF.